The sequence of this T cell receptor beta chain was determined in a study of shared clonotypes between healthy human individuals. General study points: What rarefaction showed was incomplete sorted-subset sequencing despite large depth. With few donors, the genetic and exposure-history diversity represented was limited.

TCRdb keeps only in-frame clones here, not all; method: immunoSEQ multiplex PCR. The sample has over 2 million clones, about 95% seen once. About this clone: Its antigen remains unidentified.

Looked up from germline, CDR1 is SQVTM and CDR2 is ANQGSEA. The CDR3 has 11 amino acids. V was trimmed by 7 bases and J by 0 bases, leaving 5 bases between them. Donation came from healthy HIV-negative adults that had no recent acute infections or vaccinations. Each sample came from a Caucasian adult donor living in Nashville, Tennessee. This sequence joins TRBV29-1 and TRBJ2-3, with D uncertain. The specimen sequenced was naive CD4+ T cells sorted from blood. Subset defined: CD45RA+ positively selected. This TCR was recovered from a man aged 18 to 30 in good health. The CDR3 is CSGSSTDTQYF. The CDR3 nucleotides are TGCAGCGGATCCAGCACAGATACGCAGTATTTT.